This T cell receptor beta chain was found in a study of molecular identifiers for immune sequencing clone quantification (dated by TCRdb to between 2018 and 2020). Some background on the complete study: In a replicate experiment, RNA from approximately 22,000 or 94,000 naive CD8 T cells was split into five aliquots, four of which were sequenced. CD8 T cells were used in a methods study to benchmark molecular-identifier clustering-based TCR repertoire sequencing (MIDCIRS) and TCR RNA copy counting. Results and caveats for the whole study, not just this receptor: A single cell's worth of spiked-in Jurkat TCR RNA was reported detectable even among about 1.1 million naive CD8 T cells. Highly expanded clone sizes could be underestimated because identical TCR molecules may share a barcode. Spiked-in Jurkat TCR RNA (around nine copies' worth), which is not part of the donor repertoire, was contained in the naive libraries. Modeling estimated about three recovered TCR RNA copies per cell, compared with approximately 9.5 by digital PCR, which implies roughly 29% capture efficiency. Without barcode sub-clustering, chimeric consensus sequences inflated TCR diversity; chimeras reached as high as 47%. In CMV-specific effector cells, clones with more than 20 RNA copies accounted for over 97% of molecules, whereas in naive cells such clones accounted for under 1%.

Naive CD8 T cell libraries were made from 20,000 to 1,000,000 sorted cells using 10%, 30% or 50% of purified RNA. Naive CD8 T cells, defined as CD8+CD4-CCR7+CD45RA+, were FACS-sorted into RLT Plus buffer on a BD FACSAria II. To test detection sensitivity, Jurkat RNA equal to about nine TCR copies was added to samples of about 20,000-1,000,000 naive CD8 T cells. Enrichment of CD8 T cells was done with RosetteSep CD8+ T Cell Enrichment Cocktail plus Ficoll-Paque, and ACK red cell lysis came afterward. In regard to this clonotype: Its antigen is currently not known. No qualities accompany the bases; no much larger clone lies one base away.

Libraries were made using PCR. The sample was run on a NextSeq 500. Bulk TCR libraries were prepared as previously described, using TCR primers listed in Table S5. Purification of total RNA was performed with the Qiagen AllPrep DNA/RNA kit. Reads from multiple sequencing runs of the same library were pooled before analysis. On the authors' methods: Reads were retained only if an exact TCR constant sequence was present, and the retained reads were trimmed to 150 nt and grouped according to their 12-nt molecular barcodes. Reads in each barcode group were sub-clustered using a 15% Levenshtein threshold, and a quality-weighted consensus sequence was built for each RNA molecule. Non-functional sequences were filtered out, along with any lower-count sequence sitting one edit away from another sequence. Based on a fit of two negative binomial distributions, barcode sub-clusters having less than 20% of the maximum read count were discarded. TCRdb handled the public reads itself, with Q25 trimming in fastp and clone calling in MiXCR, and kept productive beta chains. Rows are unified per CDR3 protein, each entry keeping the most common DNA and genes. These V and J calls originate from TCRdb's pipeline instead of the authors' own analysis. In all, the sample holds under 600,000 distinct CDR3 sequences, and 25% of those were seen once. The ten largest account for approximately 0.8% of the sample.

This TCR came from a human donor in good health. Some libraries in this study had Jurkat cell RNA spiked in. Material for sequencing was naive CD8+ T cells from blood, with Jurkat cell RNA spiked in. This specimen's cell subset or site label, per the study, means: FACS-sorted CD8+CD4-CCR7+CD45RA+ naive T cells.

The CDR3 protein is CAWTGLAVGNEQFF. The nucleotide sequence reads as follows: TGTGCCTGGACGGGACTAGCGGTCGGGAATGAGCAGTTCTTC. The rearranged chain carries TRBV30 and TRBJ2-1; 11 middle bases align to TRBD2. Here V drops 4 bases and J drops 7 bases, and the junction holds 6 bases not matched to any gene. From a lookup of the germline V gene (reference sequence), CDR1 and CDR2 are GTSNPN and SVGIG. The CDR3 contains 14 residues, cysteine and phenylalanine counted. The DNA shown is the 42-base CDR3, in frame from base 1.